This TCR beta chain was sequenced in a study of STAT5B mutations in CD4+ large granular lymphocyte leukemia. Study details: Among healthy controls, a particular HLA allele went with more CDR3 'QG' motifs.

Study observations and caveats: TRBV06-family usage was enriched in top patient clones (8/27) versus controls (2/35). Main leukemic clonotypes were patient-specific, but more than 20% appeared at low frequency elsewhere.

CDR1 SGHAT and CDR2 FQNNGV come from the germline V gene. The CDR3 sequence is 13 residues long. Trimming took off 3 bases at V and 4 bases at J, with 7 bases between the two ends. The assay was run at survey level. Here immunoSEQ multiplex PCR was the method, and the copy in TCRdb shows in-frame clones only, minus some. The data hold 20,000 to 25,000 clones, with roughly 87% observed a single time. This clone counts as medium-sized. The antigen is not known. The chain joins TRBV11-2 to TRBJ1-5; weak D call: TRBD1 (5 bases). The clonotype originates from a human donor in good health. Sequences were obtained from CD4+ T cells from blood buffy coats. Written as DNA, the CDR3 is TGTGCCAGCAGCTTGCAGGGTAATCAGCCCCAGCATTTT. It yields the protein CASSLQGNQPQHF.